This T cell receptor beta chain is drawn from a study of CD8 T cells in Susac syndrome. Random hexamers were used to reverse transcribe the RNA input (about 0.5 to 1 ug). Multiplex PCR with immunoSEQ amplified the TCR beta CDR3 across 54 Vbeta and 13 Jbeta. TCRdb called the immunoSEQ multiplex PCR reads again in MiXCR, with one record for every CDR3 protein. The table has over 95,000 distinct CDR3 sequences, less than 95% seen once; the top ten hold approximately 0.12%. The germline V gene encodes CDR1 SGHTA and CDR2 FQGNSA. This CDR3 spans 16 amino acids. Trimming shortened V by 2 bases and J by 4 bases, and 14 bases separated the two germline ends. The authors carried out high-throughput sequencing of TCR beta. They applied it to CD8+ and CD4+ T cells obtained from blood.

Material: CD8+ T cells from PBMCs. The TCR comes from a human donor in good health. V gene TRBV7-2 combines with J gene TRBJ2-2; D is perhaps TRBD1 (5 bases). The CDR3: CASSLKFPRVTGELFF. The CDR3 region has the DNA TGTGCCAGCAGCTTAAAGTTTCCCAGGGTCACCGGGGAGCTGTTTTTT.